The 28 T cell receptor beta chains presented below share a single source sample, sequenced in a study of CD8 T cells in ankylosing spondylitis. TCRdb recomputed calls from the 5' RACE reads with MiXCR, one row per CDR3 protein. The table records about 300,000 distinct CDR3 sequences, roughly 12% of them present only once. Sequencing was done on a sample of blood, either unsorted or a sorted T cell fraction (not recorded which). These receptors came from a female donor with ankylosing spondylitis or in good health (not recorded which).

This clonotype occurred many times. V gene TRBV20-1 combines with J gene TRBJ1-2; 8 nucleotides align to TRBD1. The germline CDR1 and CDR2 sequences are DFQATT and SNEGSKA (reference sequence). The CDR3 totals 13 residues. V was clipped by 4 bases and J by 4 bases; unmatched bases: 5. This CDR3 is CSATPGTGYGYTF. DNA of the CDR3: TGCAGTGCTACCCCCGGGACAGGCTATGGCTACACCTTC.

This clonotype was recorded at least ten times. The junction does not match germline at one end; this may be a read error. V gene TRBV6-4 combines with J gene TRBJ1-1; D may be TRBD1 (5 bases). There are 14 residues in the CDR3. Germline lookup yields CDR1 MRHNA and CDR2 SNTAGT. The CDR3 sequence: CASSPGGANAEAFF. CDR3 nucleotide sequence: TGTGCCAGCAGTCCGGGTGGGGCGAACGCTGAAGCTTTCTTT.

This clonotype was observed many times. V gene TRBV20-1 combines with J gene TRBJ2-5; possible D gene TRBD1, 6 bases. This CDR3 spans 9 amino acids. Germline values: CDR1 DFQATT, CDR2 SNEGSKA (reference sequence). This chain's CDR3 is CMVQGTQYF. CDR3 DNA sequence: TGCATGGTACAGGGGACCCAGTACTTC.

This chain connects TRBV20-1 to TRBJ2-3; D remains unclear. The V gene lost 3 bases and the J gene lost 0 bases, with 13 bases spanning the gap. The CDR3 contains 15 residues. Germline values: CDR1 DFQATT, CDR2 SNEGSKA (reference sequence). The CDR3 region is CSASSLTASTDTQYF. The CDR3 nucleotides read TGCAGTGCTAGTAGTTTGACTGCTAGCACAGATACGCAGTATTTT.

On this clonotype: A much larger clone lies a single base off, so this may be a read error. The J gene is TRBJ1-3, the V gene TRBV12-3 or TRBV12-4; perhaps TRBD1 as D (6 bases). The CDR3 sequence is 14 residues long. CDR3 loop: CASRPDRIGNSIYF. CDR3 nucleotide sequence: TGTGCCAGCAGACCTGACAGGATAGGAAACAGCATATATTTT.

This clonotype was seen more than once but under ten times. This rearrangement joins TRBV3-1 to TRBJ1-3, with 8 bases identical to TRBD1. J was trimmed by 3 bases and V by 4 bases; bases with no gene match: 14. The germline V gene encodes CDR1 LGHDT and CDR2 YNNKEL (reference sequence). There are 18 residues in the CDR3. CDR3 DNA: TGTGCCAGCAGCCCACAGGGGGATCGGGCAATAGATGGAAACACCATATATTTT. It is translated as CASSPQGDRAIDGNTIYF.

With regard to this clonotype: One end of the junction does not line up with germline, which may come from a read error. This rearrangement joins TRBV18 to TRBJ1-5, with a tentative D call TRBD1 (6 bases). CDR3 length equals 16 residues. Germline V CDR1 and CDR2: KGHSH, LQKENI. The CDR3 loop reads CASSATGTGGNQPEHF. CDR3 DNA sequence: TGTGCCAGCTCAGCTACCGGGACCGGGGGCAATCAGCCCGAGCATTTT.

This clonotype was observed a few times. V and J are TRBV30 and TRBJ2-3; TRBD2 matches at 7 bases. V lost 2 bases and J lost 6; bases outside the gene matches: 5. Germline V gene lookup returns CDR1 GTSNPN and CDR2 SVGIG (reference sequence). The CDR3 loop spans 13 amino acids. CDR3 sequence: CAWSHGGMDTQYF. Written as DNA, the CDR3 is TGTGCCTGGAGTCACGGGGGGATGGATACGCAGTATTTT.

Ten or more counts support this clonotype. J is TRBJ2-2 and V is TRBV24-1; a possible D gene is TRBD2 (6 bases). Germline CDR1 and CDR2: KGHDR and SFDVKD. The CDR3 runs 16 residues. The ends were cut back, 1 base at V and 4 bases at J, with 12 bases in the middle. The CDR3 is CATSDFTGEVTGELFF. CDR3 DNA sequence: TGTGCCACCAGTGATTTTACGGGAGAGGTCACCGGGGAGCTGTTTTTT.

The gene calls are TRBV7-7 and TRBJ1-2, with D possibly being TRBD1 (6 bases). The CDR3 runs to 15 residues. With 4 bases removed from V and 10 bases from J, the gap between germline ends came to 22 bases. CDR1 and CDR2 (germline): SSHAT, FNYEAQ (reference sequence). The CDR3 is CASSSRGWDTLDYTF. The CDR3 bases are TGTGCCAGCAGCTCTAGAGGATGGGACACCCTCGACTACACCTTC.

The gene calls are TRBV3-1 and TRBJ2-4; TRBD2 is a possible D gene (6 bases). The germline CDR1 and CDR2 sequences are LGHDT and YNNKEL (reference sequence). Trimming took off 6 bases at V and 8 bases at J, with 20 bases between the two ends. The CDR3 covers 15 residues. The CDR3 DNA sequence: TGTGCCAGCAGTCTCCAGGGAAGCGGGTGGGACATTCAGTACTTC. This gives the protein CASSLQGSGWDIQYF.

This clonotype was recorded many times. A read error may account for a junction end that differs from germline. The genes are TRBV29-1 and TRBJ2-1; 12 bases match TRBD2. The CDR3 has 13 amino acids. Germline lookup yields CDR1 SQVTM and CDR2 ANQGSEA. The DNA of the CDR3 is TGCAGCGAGGGGTCGGAGACTAGCGGGAGACAGCTCTTC. Its protein is CSEGSETSGRQLF.

The V call is TRBV2, the J call TRBJ2-2, with a tentative D call TRBD1 (5 bases). V lost 8 bases, J lost 0 bases, and 16 bases lay in between. Germline-derived CDR1 and CDR2 are SNHLY and FYNNEI. The CDR3 has 16 residues. CDR3: CASFQGSGANTGELFF. For the CDR3, the DNA is TGTGCCAGCTTCCAGGGCAGTGGCGCGAACACCGGGGAGCTGTTTTTT. The entire variable domain, with the rest obtained from reference TRBV2 and TRBJ2-2, is as follows: EPEVTQTPSHQVTQMGQEVILRCVPISNHLYFYWYRQILGQKVEFLVSFYNNEISEKSEIFDDQFSVERPDGSNFTLKIRSTKLEDSAMYFCASFQGSGANTGELFFGEGSRLTVL.

This clonotype was seen a handful of times. V gene TRBV5-5 combines with J gene TRBJ1-5; the match to TRBD1 covers 7 bases. The germline V gene has CDR1 SGHKS and CDR2 YYEKEE (reference sequence). The CDR3 sequence is 14 residues long. The trim removed 2 bases at V and 6 bases at J, leaving 5 bases unmatched. CDR3 nucleotide sequence: TGTGCCAGCAGCTTCCAGGGGGATGGTCAGCCCCAGCATTTT. Translation: CASSFQGDGQPQHF.

At least ten counts were recorded for this clonotype. The chain couples TRBV20-1 to TRBJ1-1, with 7 bases identical to TRBD1. The CDR3 sequence is 12 residues long. CDR1 and CDR2 (germline): DFQATT, SNEGSKA (reference sequence). V lost 8 bases and J lost 5; bases outside the gene matches: 8. The CDR3 protein is CSPGQDGTEAFF. The CDR3 DNA follows: TGCAGTCCCGGACAGGACGGAACTGAAGCTTTCTTT.

This clonotype was found many times. This sequence joins TRBV7-9 and TRBJ2-1; a possible D gene is TRBD2 (7 bases). Germline V lookup: CDR1 SEHNR, CDR2 FQNEAQ (reference sequence). The CDR3 runs 13 residues. V lost 1 base to trimming and J lost 8 bases, with 9 bases between them. The CDR3 is CASSLEGGDEQFF. DNA of the CDR3: TGTGCCAGCAGCTTAGAAGGGGGGGATGAGCAGTTCTTC. Full variable domain (remainder filled in from reference TRBV7-9 and TRBJ2-1): DTGVSQNPRHKITKRGQNVTFRCDPISEHNRLYWYRQTLGQGPEFLTYFQNEAQLEKSRLLSDRFSAERPKGSFSTLEIQRTEQGDSAMYLCASSLEGGDEQFFGPGTRLTVL.

This clonotype was seen ten or more times. The chain joins TRBV6-5 to TRBJ2-3; 10 bases line up with TRBD2. CDR3 length equals 18 residues. Germline V gene data show CDR1 as MNHEY and CDR2 as SVGAGI. The J segment lost 2 bases and the V segment lost 0 bases, leaving 8 bases of the junction unmatched. CDR3 bases: TGTGCCAGCAGTTACTCGAGGTGGCTAGCGGGGGACACAGATACGCAGTATTTT. Its translation is CASSYSRWLAGDTDTQYF.

On this clonotype: Compared with germline, one end of the junction differs, possibly owing to a read error. The V gene is TRBV7-2, the J gene TRBJ2-3, with D uncertain. Germline-derived CDR1 and CDR2 are SGHTA and FQGNSA. The CDR3 sequence is 13 residues long. The CDR3 here is CASSSDPWDTHYF. The CDR3 DNA reads as TGTGCTAGCAGCTCAGACCCCTGGGATACGCATTATTTT. The full variable domain, rest sourced from reference TRBV7-2 and TRBJ2-3, is GAGVSQSPSNKVTEKGKDVELRCDPISGHTALYWYRQSLGQGLEFLIYFQGNSAPDKSGLPSDRFSAERTGGSVSTLTIQRTQQEDSAVYLCASSSDPWDTHYFGPGTRLTVL.

This clonotype was counted at least ten times. The rearrangement joins TRBV20-1 to TRBJ2-3, with 9 bases fitting TRBD2. Germline trimming cut 4 bases from V and 6 bases from J; bases unmatched to any gene: 8. Germline V gene lookup returns CDR1 DFQATT and CDR2 SNEGSKA (reference sequence). The CDR3 sequence is 14 residues long. CDR3 sequence (DNA): TGCAGTGCTACTCCTAGCGGGGCGAGGGATACGCAGTATTTT. Amino acid sequence: CSATPSGARDTQYF.

This clonotype was recorded a few times. This chain connects TRBV20-1 to TRBJ1-1; the D gene is possibly TRBD1 (6 bases). Per germline, CDR1 DFQATT and CDR2 SNEGSKA (reference sequence). This CDR3 is built from 11 residues. Trimming stripped 3 bases from V and 10 bases from J, with 12 bases between. DNA for the CDR3: TGCAGTGCTAGTCAGGGGCTCGGAGCTTTCTTT. It is translated as CSASQGLGAFF.

This clonotype was seen ten or more times. The chain recombines TRBV11-2 with TRBJ2-1; 13 bases fit TRBD2. The CDR3 contains 17 residues. Germline V gene lookup returns CDR1 SGHAT and CDR2 FQNNGV. V was pared by 6 bases and J by 0 bases, with 5 bases of the junction left unmatched. CDR3: CASSPRTSGSSYNEQFF. CDR3 bases: TGTGCCAGCAGTCCCAGGACTAGCGGGAGCTCCTACAATGAGCAGTTCTTC.

This clonotype was counted ten times or more. V gene TRBV28 combines with J gene TRBJ1-2; 8 positions agree with TRBD1. The CDR3 length is 15 residues. The germline V gene has CDR1 MDHEN and CDR2 SYDVKM. Losses at the gene ends were 3 bases for V and 7 bases for J; bases not matched to a gene: 10. The CDR3 region has the DNA TGTGCCAGCAGTTTGTCCAGGGGGCGGCTTTCTGGCTACACCTTC. Translating it yields CASSLSRGRLSGYTF.

The chain carries TRBV5-1 and TRBJ1-1; TRBD1 matches 9 bases. The trim removed 7 bases at V and 1 base at J, leaving 11 bases unmatched. Germline loops: CDR1 SGHRS, CDR2 YFSETQ. The CDR3 consists of 16 residues. CDR3 loop: CASAATGGRGNTEAFF. In DNA form, the CDR3 reads TGCGCCAGCGCGGCCACAGGGGGCAGGGGGAACACTGAAGCTTTCTTT. The complete variable domain, with remaining parts taken from reference TRBV5-1 and TRBJ1-1, reads KAGVTQTPRYLIKTRGQQVTLSCSPISGHRSVSWYQQTPGQGLQFLFEYFSETQRNKGNFPGRFSGRQFSNSRSEMNVSTLELGDSALYLCASAATGGRGNTEAFFGQGTRLTVV.

J is TRBJ2-2 and V is TRBV27; 7 nucleotides match TRBD1. J gave up 5 bases and V 7 bases, and 10 bases lay outside the gene matches. This CDR3 spans 15 amino acids. The V gene's germline CDR1 is MNHEY and CDR2 SMNVEV (reference sequence). CDR3 bases: TGTGCCAGCATGAGAGGGGGCTTTTTGACCGGGGAGCTGTTTTTT. It codes for CASMRGGFLTGELFF.

Comments on this clonotype: One base away lies a much larger clone, so this may be a sequencing read error. The V call is TRBV12-3 or TRBV12-4, the J call TRBJ1-2; 9 bases agree with TRBD1. The length of the CDR3 is 14 residues. The DNA for the CDR3 is TGTGCCAGCAGCCGGGGACAGGGCGTGGATGGCGACACCTTC. Its protein is CASSRGQGVDGDTF.

This clonotype appeared many times. The chain links TRBV12-3 or TRBV12-4 to TRBJ1-4; 8 positions agree with TRBD1. J gave up 8 bases and V 4 bases, and 9 bases lay outside the gene matches. There are 15 residues in the CDR3. The CDR3 DNA reads TGTGCCAGCAGTTCCGACAGGGGATATGGAGAAAAACTGTTTTTT. Protein: CASSSDRGYGEKLFF.

This clonotype occurred a few times. J is TRBJ2-2 and V is TRBV11-2; D perhaps matches TRBD1 (6 bases). The CDR3 totals 15 residues. Per germline, CDR1 SGHAT and CDR2 FQNNGV. V was trimmed by 0 bases and J by 7 bases, leaving 12 bases between them. CDR3 DNA: TGTGCCAGCAGCTTAGATGCAGGGGCAGGCGGGGAGCTGTTTTTT. Protein: CASSLDAGAGGELFF.

This clonotype came up a few times. Relative to the germline gene, one junction end is altered; a read error may explain this. The chain links TRBV12-3 or TRBV12-4 to TRBJ1-6; perhaps TRBD1 as D (6 bases). The CDR3 consists of 14 residues. In nucleotides, the CDR3 is TGTGCCAGCAGTTTCACCAGGGGCAATTCCCCCCTCCACTTT. Its translation is CASSFTRGNSPLHF.